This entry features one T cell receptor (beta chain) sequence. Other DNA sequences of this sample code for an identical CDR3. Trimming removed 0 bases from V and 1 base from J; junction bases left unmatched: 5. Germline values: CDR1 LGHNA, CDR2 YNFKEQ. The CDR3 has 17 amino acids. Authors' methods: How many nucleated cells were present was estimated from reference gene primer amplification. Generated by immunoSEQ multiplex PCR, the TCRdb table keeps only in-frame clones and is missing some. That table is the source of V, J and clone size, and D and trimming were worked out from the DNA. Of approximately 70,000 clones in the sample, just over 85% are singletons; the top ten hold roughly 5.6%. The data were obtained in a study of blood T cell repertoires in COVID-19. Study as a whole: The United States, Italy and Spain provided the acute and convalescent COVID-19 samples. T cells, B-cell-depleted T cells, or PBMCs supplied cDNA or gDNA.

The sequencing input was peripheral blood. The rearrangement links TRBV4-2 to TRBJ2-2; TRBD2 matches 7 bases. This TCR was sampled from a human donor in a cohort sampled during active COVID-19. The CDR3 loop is CASSQEPTGGNTGELFF. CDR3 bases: TGTGCCAGCAGCCAAGAGCCGACGGGGGGGAACACCGGGGAGCTGTTTTTT.